Below are 23 T cell receptor beta chains sequenced from a single sample in a study of response to subunit inactivated influenza vaccine. TCRdb reprocessed the RT-PCR reads with MiXCR, giving one entry per CDR3 protein. The data show 150,000 or so distinct CDR3 sequences, roughly a tenth seen once. Source: non-naive T cells sorted from PBMCs, taken about 6 weeks after vaccination. The receptors stem from a man aged 50 to 60 who received an inactivated influenza vaccine.

The chain combines TRBV12-3 or TRBV12-4 with TRBJ1-2; 7 bases line up with TRBD1. The CDR3 is 14 residues long. Unmatched junction bases numbered 9, after V lost 6 bases and J lost 5 bases. The CDR3: CASRRPTGRYGYTF. The CDR3 DNA sequence: TGTGCCAGCAGACGACCGACAGGGCGGTATGGCTACACCTTC.

This clonotype turned up a few times. The CDR3 coding sequence is TGCAGTGCTAGAGACGCAGGGACGAGGGAGACCCAGTACTTC. This gives the protein CSARDAGTRETQYF. The chain couples TRBV20-1 to TRBJ2-5; D might be TRBD1 or TRBD2, each matching 5 bases. The CDR3 is 14 residues long. From germline, CDR1 is DFQATT and CDR2 SNEGSKA (reference sequence). V gave up 0 bases and J gave up 5 bases, with 13 bases separating them.

V gene TRBV11-2 combines with J gene TRBJ2-1; weak D call: TRBD2 (6 bases). Looked up from germline, CDR1 is SGHAT and CDR2 is FQNNGV. The ends were cut back, 5 bases at V and 3 bases at J, with 11 bases in the middle. The CDR3 runs 14 residues. The CDR3 DNA reads as TGTGCCAGCAGCCCGGGACTTCGCTACAATGAGCAGTTCTTC. It translates to CASSPGLRYNEQFF.

This clonotype showed up many times. The genes are TRBV10-3 and TRBJ2-1, with 8 bases lining up with TRBD2. Germline CDR1 is ENHRY and CDR2 is SYGVKD. V lost 8 bases to trimming and J lost 5 bases; unmatched junction nucleotides: 5. The CDR3 consists of 13 residues. The CDR3 protein is CAIGIAGNNEQFF. CDR3 coding DNA: TGTGCCATCGGGATAGCGGGGAACAATGAGCAGTTCTTC.

This clonotype was recorded at least ten times. This rearrangement joins TRBV5-1 to TRBJ2-2, with TRBD2 matching over 11 bases. The CDR3 covers 15 residues. Germline CDR1 and CDR2: SGHRS and YFSETQ. Unmatched junction bases numbered 7, after V lost 4 bases and J lost 8 bases. The CDR3 sequence is CASSPRTSGQGELFF. DNA of the CDR3: TGCGCCAGCAGCCCCAGGACTAGCGGGCAAGGGGAGCTGTTTTTT.

A word on this clonotype: This could be a read error, since a much larger clone is one nucleotide away. This chain connects TRBV3-1 to TRBJ2-4; unclear D gene. V was pared by 5 bases and J by 4 bases, with 9 bases between. Germline V gene lookup returns CDR1 LGHDT and CDR2 YNNKEL (reference sequence). This CDR3 spans 13 amino acids. The CDR3 spells CASSFVLKNIQYF. DNA of the CDR3: TGTGCCAGCAGCTTCGTACTAAAAAACATTCAGTACTTC.

This rearrangement joins TRBV7-3 to TRBJ2-5; D call uncertain. From germline, CDR1 is SGHTA and CDR2 FQGTGA. CDR3 length: 12 residues. Trimming left V 5 bases short and J 5 bases short, with 9 bases between. CDR3 loop: CASSKTGETQYF. CDR3 coding DNA: TGTGCCAGCAGCAAAACCGGGGAGACCCAGTACTTC.

The table lists this clonotype with many counts. The rearrangement uses TRBV29-1 and TRBJ2-2; D gene unclear. CDR1 SQVTM and CDR2 ANQGSEA come from the germline V gene. The CDR3 spans 13 residues. V gave up 0 bases and J gave up 4 bases, with 6 bases separating them. CDR3 in DNA: TGCAGCGTTGAAGATGACGGCACCGGGGAGCTGTTTTTT. Translated: CSVEDDGTGELFF.

In this sample, this clonotype turned up many times. V is TRBV9 and J is TRBJ2-1; perhaps TRBD1 as D (5 bases). The CDR3 loop spans 14 amino acids. The V end was cut by 1 base, the J end by 1 base, with 6 bases between. Per germline, CDR1 SGDLS and CDR2 YYNGEE. The chain's CDR3 is CASSVRTSYNEQFF. CDR3 bases: TGTGCCAGCAGCGTACGGACATCCTACAATGAGCAGTTCTTC.

This clonotype was seen only a few times. The chain has TRBV12-3 or TRBV12-4 and TRBJ1-2; 8 bases fit TRBD1. The trim removed 6 bases at V and 4 bases at J, leaving 10 bases unmatched. There are 15 residues in the CDR3. The CDR3 is CASSFGAGGVYGYTF. The CDR3 DNA reads TGTGCCAGCAGCTTCGGGGCAGGGGGCGTCTATGGCTACACCTTC.

This clonotype occurred a few times. V and J are TRBV20-1 and TRBJ1-5; D gene uncertain. Germline V gene lookup returns CDR1 DFQATT and CDR2 SNEGSKA (reference sequence). Trimming removed 4 bases from V and 0 bases from J, with 10 bases in between. The CDR3 spans 14 residues. The CDR3: CSAKATYSNQPQHF. CDR3 coding DNA: TGCAGTGCTAAAGCCACTTATAGCAATCAGCCCCAGCATTTT.

In its sample, this clonotype was seen a few times. J is TRBJ2-2 and V is TRBV7-2; D uncertain. Germline V CDR1 and CDR2: SGHTA, FQGNSA. V lost 3 bases and J 0 bases, leaving 8 bases between the germline ends. The CDR3 covers 15 residues. Here the CDR3 reads CASSFAGTNTGELFF. CDR3 sequence (DNA): TGTGCCAGCAGCTTTGCAGGCACGAACACCGGGGAGCTGTTTTTT.

In nucleotides, the CDR3 is TGTGCCAGCAGCTCCGGACTAGCGGGGGTCACAGATACGCAGTATTTT. Translating it yields CASSSGLAGVTDTQYF. The chain is built from TRBV5-5 and TRBJ2-3, with 13 bases identical to TRBD2. This CDR3 has 16 residues. Looked up from germline, CDR1 is SGHKS and CDR2 is YYEKEE (reference sequence). The V gene end was trimmed by 3 bases and the J gene end by 2 bases; junction bases not matched to a gene: 3.

A single count supports this clonotype. The chain has TRBV7-9 and TRBJ1-2; D is perhaps TRBD1 (6 bases). Germline CDR1 is SEHNR and CDR2 is FQNEAQ (reference sequence). The CDR3 has 14 residues. V was trimmed by 1 base and J by 4 bases, leaving 10 bases between them. For the CDR3, the DNA is TGTGCCAGCAGCTTAGGGCTAGGGGGCTATGGCTACACCTTC. Amino acid sequence: CASSLGLGGYGYTF.

The chain recombines TRBV5-8 with TRBJ2-7; a possible D gene is TRBD2 (6 bases). Trimming removed 6 bases from V and 2 bases from J, with 9 bases in between. This CDR3 comprises 12 residues. Per germline, CDR1 SGHTS and CDR2 YDEGEE. CDR3 DNA: TGTGCCAGCACTAGGACTACCTACGAGCAGTACTTC. This gives the protein CASTRTTYEQYF. Complete variable domain (other parts from reference TRBV5-8 and TRBJ2-7): EAGVTQSPTHLIKTRGQQATLRCSPISGHTSVYWYQQALGLGLQFLLWYDEGEERNRGNFPPRFSGRQFPNYSSELNVNALELEDSALYLCASTRTTYEQYFGPGTRLTVT.

This clonotype showed up just a few times. This rearrangement joins TRBV12-3 or TRBV12-4 to TRBJ1-2; possibly TRBD1 for D (5 bases). The CDR3 runs 13 residues. The V end lost 6 bases, the J end lost 8 bases, and 16 bases lay between the germline ends. CDR3 region: CASRRGPIDGYTF. The CDR3 coding sequence is TGTGCCAGCAGAAGGGGACCGATTGACGGCTACACCTTC.

The V gene is TRBV20-1, the J gene TRBJ1-6; possible D gene TRBD1, 5 bases. Germline-derived CDR1 and CDR2 are DFQATT and SNEGSKA (reference sequence). The CDR3 covers 15 residues. V lost 6 bases to trimming and J lost 11 bases, with 23 bases between them. Here the CDR3 DNA reads TGCAGTGCCCACCCTCGGGACGGCGGTCGGGCACCCCTCCACTTT. Encoded protein: CSAHPRDGGRAPLHF.

The chain combines TRBV20-1 with TRBJ2-3, with 8 bases matching TRBD2. Looked up from germline, CDR1 is DFQATT and CDR2 is SNEGSKA (reference sequence). Germline trimming cut 6 bases from V and 2 bases from J; bases unmatched to any gene: 7. The CDR3 contains 14 residues. This CDR3 reads CSAQAGVATDTQYF. CDR3 in DNA: TGCAGTGCGCAAGCGGGGGTCGCCACAGATACGCAGTATTTT.

This clonotype has more than one count but fewer than ten. The rearrangement links TRBV10-3 to TRBJ2-1; 13 bases map to TRBD2. CDR1 is ENHRY and CDR2 is SYGVKD in the germline V gene. The J segment lost 1 base and the V segment lost 7 bases, leaving 10 bases of the junction unmatched. This CDR3 is 18 amino acids long. The CDR3 loop is CAITGGTSGTTSYNEQFF. The CDR3 DNA reads TGTGCCATCACGGGTGGGACTAGCGGGACAACGTCCTACAATGAGCAGTTCTTC.

This chain links TRBV2 with TRBJ1-2; 8 positions agree with TRBD1. Germline V gene data show CDR1 as SNHLY and CDR2 as FYNNEI. V shed 0 bases and J 5 bases; nucleotides not matched to a gene: 2. The CDR3 length is 14 residues. CDR3 nucleotides: TGTGCCAGCAGTGAAGCGTACAGGGGGTATGGCTACACCTTC. This encodes CASSEAYRGYGYTF.

In its sample, this clonotype was seen a few times. This chain uses TRBV6-2 or TRBV6-3 with TRBJ2-2; D might be TRBD1 or TRBD2, each matching 5 bases. This CDR3 is 16 amino acids long. With 6 bases removed from V and 3 bases from J, the gap between germline ends came to 17 bases. CDR1 MNHEY and CDR2 SVGEGT come from the germline V gene. The CDR3 protein is CASRDRDRAYTGELFF. CDR3 coding DNA: TGTGCCAGCAGGGATAGGGACCGAGCATACACCGGGGAGCTGTTTTTT.

The genes are TRBV10-2 and TRBJ2-2; D call uncertain. V dropped 8 bases and J dropped 0 bases, with 13 bases sitting between them. The CDR3 extends over 15 amino acids. CDR1 and CDR2 from the germline V gene are WSHSY and SAAADI. CDR3 sequence: CASLTRNANTGELFF. CDR3 DNA sequence: TGCGCCAGCCTCACACGGAACGCGAACACCGGGGAGCTGTTTTTT.

This clonotype was recorded at least ten times. The chain has TRBV12-3 or TRBV12-4 and TRBJ2-1, with TRBD2 identical over 8 bases. This CDR3 region has 15 residues. Germline trimming cut 5 bases from V and 5 bases from J; bases unmatched to any gene: 8. In DNA, the CDR3 is TGTGCCAGCAGTAAGAGCCGGGGGGGGGACAATGAGCAGTTCTTC. The encoded protein is CASSKSRGGDNEQFF.